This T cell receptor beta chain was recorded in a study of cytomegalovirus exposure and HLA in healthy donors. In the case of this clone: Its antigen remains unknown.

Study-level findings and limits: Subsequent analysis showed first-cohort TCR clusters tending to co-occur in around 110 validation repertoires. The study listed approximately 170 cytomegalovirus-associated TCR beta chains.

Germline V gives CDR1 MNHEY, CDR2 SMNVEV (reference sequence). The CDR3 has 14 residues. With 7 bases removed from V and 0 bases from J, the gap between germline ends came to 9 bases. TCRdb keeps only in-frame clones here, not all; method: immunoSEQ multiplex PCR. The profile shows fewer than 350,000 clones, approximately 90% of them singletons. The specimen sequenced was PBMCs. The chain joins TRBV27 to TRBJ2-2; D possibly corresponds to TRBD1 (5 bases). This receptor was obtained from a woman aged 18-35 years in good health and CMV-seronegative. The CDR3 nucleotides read TGTGCCAGCACGAGGACAACGAACACCGGGGAGCTGTTTTTT. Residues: CASTRTTNTGELFF.